The 7 T cell receptor beta chains below were found in one sample sequenced in a study of blood T cell repertoires in COVID-19. Using immunoSEQ multiplex PCR, the repertoire was profiled, and TCRdb retains in-frame clones only, with some absent. Of 140,000 to 150,000 clones listed, 84% are singletons. The specimen was peripheral blood. The receptors stem from a human donor in a cohort sampled during active COVID-19.

The chain joins TRBV5-1 to TRBJ2-7, with 9 bases matching TRBD1. This CDR3 spans 16 amino acids. With V trimmed by 0 bases and J by 0 bases, 4 bases remained unmatched. Germline V gene data show CDR1 as SGHRS and CDR2 as YFSETQ. In nucleotides, the CDR3 is TGCGCCAGCAGCTTGGCATTGACAGGGGGCTCCTACGAGCAGTACTTC. It encodes CASSLALTGGSYEQYF.

The chain is built from TRBV21-1 and TRBJ1-1; the D call in the table, TRBD1, was not verified against the DNA. TRBV21-1 is termed a pseudogene. CDR3 length: 16 amino acids. In DNA, the CDR3 is TGTGCCAGCAGCAAAGCGCGTTTACAGGGGGCCTGTGAAGCTTTCTTT. Residues: CASSKARLQGACEAFF.

This sequence joins TRBV14 and TRBJ1-2; TRBD1 is a possible D gene (6 bases). With 4 bases removed from V and 5 bases from J, the gap between germline ends came to 11 bases. Germline assignment: CDR1 SGHDN and CDR2 FVKESK. The CDR3 sequence is 13 residues long. CDR3 bases: TGTGCCAGCAGCCGTAATCAGGGGTATGGCTACACCTTC. Its translation: CASSRNQGYGYTF.

This clone was counted once. CDR3 in amino acids: CAWSGAGQGTYEQYF. The CDR3 DNA reads TGTGCCTGGAGTGGGGCGGGACAGGGGACCTACGAGCAGTACTTC. This chain links TRBV30 with TRBJ2-7; 10 bases match TRBD1. The V gene end was trimmed by 1 base and the J gene end by 2 bases; junction bases not matched to a gene: 5. Germline V lookup: CDR1 GTSNPN, CDR2 SVGIG (reference sequence). CDR3 length: 15 amino acids. The whole variable domain, filled in from reference TRBV30 and TRBJ2-7, reads SQTIHQWPATLVQPVGSPLSLECTVEGTSNPNLYWYRQAAGRGLQLLFYSVGIGQISSEVPQNLSASRPQDRQFILSSKKLLLSDSGFYLCAWSGAGQGTYEQYFGPGTRLTVT.

This clone was counted once. This rearrangement joins TRBV7-2 to TRBJ1-5; TRBD1 might be the D (5 bases). Germline V gene lookup returns CDR1 SGHTA and CDR2 FQGNSA. V lost 2 bases to trimming and J lost 2 bases, with 13 bases between them. The length of the CDR3 is 16 residues. The DNA for the CDR3 is TGTGCCAGCAGCTTAATATCGGGGGGGGGCAATCAGCCCCAGCATTTT. This encodes CASSLISGGGNQPQHF.

This chain joins TRBV4-3 and TRBJ1-5; maybe TRBD1 (6 bases). CDR1 is LGHNA and CDR2 is YSLEER in the germline V gene. Trimming left V 0 bases short and J 4 bases short, with 10 bases between. The length of the CDR3 is 15 residues. The CDR3 DNA is TGCGCCAGCAGCCAAGAAACAGGGAGAAATCAGCCCCAGCATTTT. This sequence encodes CASSQETGRNQPQHF.

The chain recombines TRBV29-1 with TRBJ1-1, with TRBD1 as a possible D gene (6 bases). The V gene's germline CDR1 is SQVTM and CDR2 ANQGSEA. The V end lost 3 bases, the J end lost 8 bases, and 16 bases lay between the germline ends. This CDR3 spans 13 amino acids. CDR3 region: CSVEPGGHREAFF. CDR3 nucleotide sequence: TGCAGCGTTGAGCCGGGGGGCCATCGGGAAGCTTTCTTT.